This T cell receptor beta chain emerged from a study of T cells in Graves' hyperthyroidism and ophthalmopathy (dated by TCRdb to about 2019). A note on the overall study: TCR V-J signatures able to tell the groups apart were searched for in a discovery cohort of approximately 95 patients, of whom around 43 had Graves' ophthalmopathy and 55 to 60 had stable Graves' hyperthyroidism. An independent validation cohort of under 20 hyperthyroidism patients and about 15 patients who later progressed to ophthalmopathy tested prospective prediction of ophthalmopathy. The 100 discovery patients were randomly divided into training and test sets at a 7:3 ratio. In addition, the study compared T-cell repertoires in thyroid tissue and in blood from several Graves' hyperthyroidism patients. After blood sampling, hyperthyroidism patients were treated with methimazole at a starting dose of 30 mg daily, and ophthalmopathy patients were treated with high-dose intravenous methylprednisolone. TCR Vbeta CDR3 sequencing of 135 peripheral blood samples (over 40 ophthalmopathy, roughly 72 hyperthyroidism and roughly 17 progressor patients) is reported in the paper.

Points the paper makes about the study in general: No statistical method was used to set the sample size in advance, and investigators knew the group allocation. In validation, the model predicted progression to ophthalmopathy with over 65% sensitivity and around 72% specificity, a median of about six months before onset. Blood samples also contained most of the expanded thyroid clonotypes (frequency above 0.001), which suggests that blood repertoires may reflect thyroid immune responses. In cross-validation, a model built on a 13 V-J signature told ophthalmopathy apart from stable hyperthyroidism with over 85% sensitivity and roughly 81% specificity, and in testing the same model reached 80%/75%.

Amplification of TCR beta CDR3 regions was carried out from RNA transcripts. For the first round of RT-PCR on the TCR CDR3, the HTBI primer set was used together with the Qiagen OneStep RT-PCR kit. The libraries were constructed in a second round of multiplex PCR and then size-selected and purified. The libraries were sequenced on an Illumina HiSeq2000 using paired-end 100 bp reads. Per the source publication's procedure: SOAPnuke was used to process the raw data, throwing out any read that contained adapters or uncalled bases, had a mean Phred below 15, or lacked an exact constant-primer or identifier match. COPE v1.2.5 was used to merge the high-quality paired reads, and each unique nucleotide sequence was defined as a clonotype. Clonotypes were aligned to IMGT TRBV, TRBD and TRBJ reference segments using MiTCR v1.1. The analysis included only V-J combinations with a frequency above 0.0001, which together covered 99% to 99.2% of the repertoires. The TCS score was defined as F50 (clonal expansion) divided by E x V (chaos), with BLOSUM62-based TCRdist calculated between CDR3 peptides within each V-J. Welch's t-statistics and random forest reduced just over 500 V-J features to roughly 13, which were used in a naive Bayes classifier (R e1071). Thyroid-blood repertoire similarity was quantified with the Morisita-Horn index. TCRdb handled the public reads itself, with Q25 trimming in fastp and clone calling in MiXCR, and kept productive beta chains. Identical CDR3 proteins give one entry, which carries the most common genes and DNA. The V and J calls come from TCRdb's annotation, not from the publication. This sample is represented by over 650,000 distinct CDR3 sequences; 45% of them were singletons. Less than 9% of the sample rests with the top ten.

Any patient with an uncontrolled infection, another autoimmune disease, pregnancy or lactation was excluded. Diagnoses relied on clinical symptoms, serum thyroxine and TRAb, thyroid ultrasound and orbital computed tomography. Trizol reagent was used to extract total RNA, and RNA quality was then checked on an Agilent 2100 Bioanalyzer. For this clonotype: The antigen it recognizes is unknown. Base quality data are lacking; no much larger clone is found one base away.

Material for sequencing was peripheral blood or thyroid tissue (not recorded which). The TCR sequence derives from an adult man with Graves' disease, either hyperthyroidism or ophthalmopathy (not recorded which).

The bases read TGTGCCAGCAGCGTAACCCCCGGCAGGCAGACCGAGCAGTACTTC. This is translated as CASSVTPGRQTEQYF. The chain couples TRBV7-9 to TRBJ2-7, with the D gene not confidently named. Via the germline V gene (reference sequence), CDR1 is SEHNR and CDR2 FQNEAQ. Trimming at the junction amounts to 5 bases on V and 6 bases on J, and the germline ends lie 20 bases apart. Taken from cysteine to phenylalanine, the CDR3 has 15 residues. The CDR3 DNA has 45 bases and is translated from base 1.